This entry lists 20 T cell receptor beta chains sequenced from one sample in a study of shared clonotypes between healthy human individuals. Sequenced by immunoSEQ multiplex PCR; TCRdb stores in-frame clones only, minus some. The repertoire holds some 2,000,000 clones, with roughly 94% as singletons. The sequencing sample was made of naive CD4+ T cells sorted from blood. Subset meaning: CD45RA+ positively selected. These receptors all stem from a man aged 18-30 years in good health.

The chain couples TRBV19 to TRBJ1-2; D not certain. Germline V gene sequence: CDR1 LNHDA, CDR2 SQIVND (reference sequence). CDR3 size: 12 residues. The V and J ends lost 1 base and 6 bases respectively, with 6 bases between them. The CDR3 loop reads CASSIGPHGYTF. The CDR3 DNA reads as TGTGCCAGTAGTATAGGACCTCATGGCTACACCTTC.

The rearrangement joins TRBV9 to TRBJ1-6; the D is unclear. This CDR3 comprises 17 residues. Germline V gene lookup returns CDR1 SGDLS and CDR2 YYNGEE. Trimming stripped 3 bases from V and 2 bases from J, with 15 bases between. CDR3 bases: TGTGCCAGCAGCGCCCATTCGGGAAACGCCTATAATTCACCCCTCCACTTT. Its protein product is CASSAHSGNAYNSPLHF.

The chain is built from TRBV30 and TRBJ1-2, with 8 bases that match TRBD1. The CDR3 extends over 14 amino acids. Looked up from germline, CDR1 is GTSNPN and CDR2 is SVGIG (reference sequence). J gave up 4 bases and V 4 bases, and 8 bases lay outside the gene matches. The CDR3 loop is CAWTPDRDIYGYTF. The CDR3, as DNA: TGTGCCTGGACCCCGGACAGGGATATCTATGGCTACACCTTC. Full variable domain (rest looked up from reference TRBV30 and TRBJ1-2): SQTIHQWPATLVQPVGSPLSLECTVEGTSNPNLYWYRQAAGRGLQLLFYSVGIGQISSEVPQNLSASRPQDRQFILSSKKLLLSDSGFYLCAWTPDRDIYGYTFGSGTRLTVV.

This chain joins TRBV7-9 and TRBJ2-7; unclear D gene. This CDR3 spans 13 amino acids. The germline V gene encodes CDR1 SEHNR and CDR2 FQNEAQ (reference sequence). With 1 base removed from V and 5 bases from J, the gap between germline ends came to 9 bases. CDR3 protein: CASSLVGWNEQYF. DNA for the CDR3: TGTGCCAGCAGCTTAGTGGGATGGAACGAGCAGTACTTC.

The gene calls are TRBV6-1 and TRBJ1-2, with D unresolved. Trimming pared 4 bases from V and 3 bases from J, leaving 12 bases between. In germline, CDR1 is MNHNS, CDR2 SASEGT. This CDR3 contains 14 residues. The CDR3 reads CASSVRVGDYGYTF. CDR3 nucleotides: TGTGCCAGCAGTGTTCGGGTAGGAGACTATGGCTACACCTTC.

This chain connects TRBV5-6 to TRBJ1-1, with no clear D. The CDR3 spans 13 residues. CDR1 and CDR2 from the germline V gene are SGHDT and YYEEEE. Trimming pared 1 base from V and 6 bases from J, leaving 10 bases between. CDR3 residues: CASSLNTYSEAFF. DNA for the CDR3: TGTGCCAGCAGCTTGAATACCTATTCTGAAGCTTTCTTT. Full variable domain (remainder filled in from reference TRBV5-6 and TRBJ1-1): DAGVTQSPTHLIKTRGQQVTLRCSPKSGHDTVSWYQQALGQGPQFIFQYYEEEERQRGNFPDRFSGHQFPNYSSELNVNALLLGDSALYLCASSLNTYSEAFFGQGTRLTVV.

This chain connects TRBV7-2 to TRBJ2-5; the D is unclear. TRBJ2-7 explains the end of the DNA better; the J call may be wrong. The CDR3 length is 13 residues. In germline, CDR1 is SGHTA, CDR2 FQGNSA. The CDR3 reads CASSSRSSYEQYF. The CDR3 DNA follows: TGTGCCAGCAGCTCACGATCCTCCTACGAGCAGTACTTC.

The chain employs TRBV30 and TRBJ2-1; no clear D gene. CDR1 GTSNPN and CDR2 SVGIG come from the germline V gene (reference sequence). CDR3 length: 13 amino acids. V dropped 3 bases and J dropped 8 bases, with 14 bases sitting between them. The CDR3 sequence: CAWSGDGLDEQFF. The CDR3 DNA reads TGTGCCTGGAGCGGCGACGGGCTGGATGAGCAGTTCTTC.

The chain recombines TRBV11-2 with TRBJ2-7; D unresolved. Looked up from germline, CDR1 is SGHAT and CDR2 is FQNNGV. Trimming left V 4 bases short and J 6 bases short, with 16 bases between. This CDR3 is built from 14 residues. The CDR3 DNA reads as TGTGCCAGCAGCTCCACACCCGTGTATGGCGAGCAGTACTTC. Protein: CASSSTPVYGEQYF.

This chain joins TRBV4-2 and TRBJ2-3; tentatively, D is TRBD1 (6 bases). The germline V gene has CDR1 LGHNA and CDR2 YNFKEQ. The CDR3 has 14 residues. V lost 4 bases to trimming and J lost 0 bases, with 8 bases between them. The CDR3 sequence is CASSLDRSTDTQYF. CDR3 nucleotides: TGTGCCAGCAGCCTGGACAGAAGCACAGATACGCAGTATTTT.

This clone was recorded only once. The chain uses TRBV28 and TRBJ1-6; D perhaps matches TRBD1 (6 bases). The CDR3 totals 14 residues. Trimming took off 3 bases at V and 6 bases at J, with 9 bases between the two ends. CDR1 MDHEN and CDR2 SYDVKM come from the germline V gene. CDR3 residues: CASSFRGGNSPLHF. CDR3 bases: TGTGCCAGCAGTTTTAGGGGGGGTAATTCACCCCTCCACTTT.

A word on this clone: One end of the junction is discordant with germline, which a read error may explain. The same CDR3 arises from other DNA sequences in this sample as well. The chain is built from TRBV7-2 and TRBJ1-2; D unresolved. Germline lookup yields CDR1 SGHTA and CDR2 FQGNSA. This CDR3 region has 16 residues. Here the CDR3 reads CASSRRRFEANYGYTF. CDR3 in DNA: TGTGCCAGCAGCCGTCGTCGGTTTGAAGCTAACTACGGCTACACCTTC.

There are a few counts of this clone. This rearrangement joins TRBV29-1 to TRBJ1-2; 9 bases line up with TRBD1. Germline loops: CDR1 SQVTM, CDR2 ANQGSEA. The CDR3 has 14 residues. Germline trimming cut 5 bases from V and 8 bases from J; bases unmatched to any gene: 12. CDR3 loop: CSVFLYRTGEGYTF. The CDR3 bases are TGCAGCGTTTTTTTGTACCGGACAGGGGAAGGCTACACCTTC.

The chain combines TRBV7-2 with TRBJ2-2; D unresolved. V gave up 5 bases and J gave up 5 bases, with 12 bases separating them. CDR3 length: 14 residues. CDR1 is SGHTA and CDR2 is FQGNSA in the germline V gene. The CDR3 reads CASSRSSKTGELFF. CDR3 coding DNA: TGTGCCAGCAGCCGGTCCAGCAAAACCGGGGAGCTGTTTTTT.

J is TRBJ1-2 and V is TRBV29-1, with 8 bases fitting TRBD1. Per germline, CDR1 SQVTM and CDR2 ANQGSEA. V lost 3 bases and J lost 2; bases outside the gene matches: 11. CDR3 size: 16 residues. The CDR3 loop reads CSVEGVRGRANYGYTF. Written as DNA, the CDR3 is TGCAGCGTTGAGGGGGTCAGGGGGCGCGCAAACTATGGCTACACCTTC.

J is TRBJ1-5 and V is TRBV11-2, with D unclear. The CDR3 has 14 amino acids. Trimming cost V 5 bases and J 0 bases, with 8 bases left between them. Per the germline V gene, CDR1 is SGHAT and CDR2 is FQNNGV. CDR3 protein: CASSPRDSNQPQHF. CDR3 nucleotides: TGTGCCAGCAGCCCTCGAGATAGCAATCAGCCCCAGCATTTT.

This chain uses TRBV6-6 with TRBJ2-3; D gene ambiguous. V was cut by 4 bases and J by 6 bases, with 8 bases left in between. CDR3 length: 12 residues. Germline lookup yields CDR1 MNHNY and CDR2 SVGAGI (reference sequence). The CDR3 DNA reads TGTGCCAGCAGTTTCTCCGGGGATACGCAGTATTTT. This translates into CASSFSGDTQYF.

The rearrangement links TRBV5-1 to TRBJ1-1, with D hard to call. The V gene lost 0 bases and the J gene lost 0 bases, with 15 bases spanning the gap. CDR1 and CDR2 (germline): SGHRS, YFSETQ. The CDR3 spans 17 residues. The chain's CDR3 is CASSLGPRRALNTEAFF. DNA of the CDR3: TGCGCCAGCAGCTTGGGCCCGAGACGGGCCTTGAACACTGAAGCTTTCTTT.

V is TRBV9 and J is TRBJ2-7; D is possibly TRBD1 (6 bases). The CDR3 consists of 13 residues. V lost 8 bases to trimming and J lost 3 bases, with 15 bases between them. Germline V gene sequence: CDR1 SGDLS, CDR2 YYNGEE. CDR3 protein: CASHFHRVYEQYF. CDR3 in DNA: TGTGCCAGTCACTTCCACAGGGTCTACGAGCAGTACTTC.

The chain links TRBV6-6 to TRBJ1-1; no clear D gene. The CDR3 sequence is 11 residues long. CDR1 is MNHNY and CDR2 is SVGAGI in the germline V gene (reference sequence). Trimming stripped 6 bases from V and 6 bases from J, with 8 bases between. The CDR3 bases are TGTGCCAGCAGATTGGGCTCTGAAGCTTTCTTT. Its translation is CASRLGSEAFF.